The 30 T cell receptor beta chains presented below share a single source sample, sequenced in a study of blood T cell repertoires in COVID-19. The protocol was immunoSEQ multiplex PCR, while the TCRdb copy is restricted to in-frame clones and leaves out a portion. The sample consists of fewer than 90,000 clones, approximately 85% of them appearing once. Sequenced sample: peripheral blood. Source of these receptors: a man aged 70 or older with acute or convalescent COVID-19.

V gene TRBV6-2 or TRBV6-3 combines with J gene TRBJ1-5, with D possibly matching TRBD1 (5 bases). Trimming cost V 6 bases and J 3 bases, with 18 bases left between them. CDR1 and CDR2 from the germline V gene are MNHEY and SVGEGT. The CDR3 is 16 residues long. For the CDR3, the DNA is TGTGCCAGCAGCCGAGCAAACACAGGCGCCAATCAGCCCCAGCATTTT. Translated: CASSRANTGANQPQHF.

The rearrangement uses TRBV4-3 and TRBJ1-2; D is unclear. V gave up 2 bases and J gave up 0 bases, with 16 bases separating them. Germline V gene lookup returns CDR1 LGHNA and CDR2 YSLEER. The CDR3 extends over 17 amino acids. CDR3 DNA: TGCGCCAGCAGCCAAAGTTATTACTACGGTGCTAACTATGGCTACACCTTC. Translated: CASSQSYYYGANYGYTF.

The chain uses TRBV5-1 and TRBJ2-1; 7 positions match TRBD1. The germline gives CDR1 SGHRS, CDR2 YFSETQ. The CDR3 consists of 15 residues. With V trimmed by 4 bases and J by 0 bases, 4 bases remained unmatched. Written as DNA, the CDR3 is TGCGCCAGCAGCCAGGCAGGGGGCTCCTACAATGAGCAGTTCTTC. This codes for CASSQAGGSYNEQFF.

The chain recombines TRBV5-1 with TRBJ2-3, with 9 bases matching TRBD1. The V gene end was trimmed by 4 bases and the J gene end by 4 bases; junction bases not matched to a gene: 7. CDR1 SGHRS and CDR2 YFSETQ come from the germline V gene. The CDR3 loop spans 15 amino acids. The CDR3 reads CASSLGQGLADTQYF. CDR3 DNA: TGCGCCAGCAGCCTGGGACAGGGATTGGCAGATACGCAGTATTTT. Supplemented by reference TRBV5-1 and TRBJ2-3, the full variable domain reads KAGVTQTPRYLIKTRGQQVTLSCSPISGHRSVSWYQQTPGQGLQFLFEYFSETQRNKGNFPGRFSGRQFSNSRSEMNVSTLELGDSALYLCASSLGQGLADTQYFGPGTRLTVL.

The rearrangement links TRBV5-1 to TRBJ2-6; D not certain. This CDR3 region has 14 residues. Trimming removed 5 bases from V and 0 bases from J, with 6 bases in between. CDR1 and CDR2 (germline): SGHRS, YFSETQ. The CDR3 DNA follows: TGCGCCAGCAGGTCAGGCTCTGGGGCCAACGTCCTGACTTTC. As protein: CASRSGSGANVLTF. Complete variable domain (other parts from reference TRBV5-1 and TRBJ2-6): KAGVTQTPRYLIKTRGQQVTLSCSPISGHRSVSWYQQTPGQGLQFLFEYFSETQRNKGNFPGRFSGRQFSNSRSEMNVSTLELGDSALYLCASRSGSGANVLTFGAGSRLTVL.

The chain joins TRBV3-1 (or the pseudogene TRBV3-2) to TRBJ2-7, with a tentative D call TRBD1 (5 bases). Per germline, CDR1 LGHDT and CDR2 YNNKEL (reference sequence). The V end was cut by 0 bases, the J end by 9 bases, with 18 bases between. This CDR3 has 15 amino acids. CDR3 sequence (DNA): TGTGCCAGCAGCCAAGACAGGGTATATCTCATGCGGCAGTACTTC. Translation: CASSQDRVYLMRQYF.

This clone was found a few times. The chain joins TRBV14 to TRBJ1-1, with D unresolved. The V end was cut by 3 bases, the J end by 7 bases, with 12 bases between. Germline CDR1 is SGHDN and CDR2 is FVKESK. This CDR3 spans 13 amino acids. The chain's CDR3 is CASSQYSIYEAFF. DNA of the CDR3: TGTGCCAGCAGCCAGTACAGTATCTATGAAGCTTTCTTT.

The rearrangement links TRBV5-8 to TRBJ2-3; tentative D call: TRBD2 (5 bases). The germline V and J ends were trimmed by 6 bases and 7 bases, with 12 bases remaining between them. The CDR3 has 12 residues. Germline V lookup: CDR1 SGHTS, CDR2 YDEGEE. This chain's CDR3 is CASTPRRNTQYF. In DNA, the CDR3 is TGTGCCAGCACCCCTCGGAGGAATACGCAGTATTTT.

The chain carries TRBV11-2 and TRBJ2-3, with D hard to call. Trimming cost V 1 base and J 5 bases, with 4 bases left between them. Per germline, CDR1 SGHAT and CDR2 FQNNGV. The CDR3 extends over 12 amino acids. In DNA, the CDR3 is TGTGCCAGCAGCTTAGCAGGAGATACGCAGTATTTT. Translating gives CASSLAGDTQYF. Looking up the rest from reference TRBV11-2 and TRBJ2-3 gives the full variable domain: EAGVAQSPRYKIIEKRQSVAFWCNPISGHATLYWYQQILGQGPKLLIQFQNNGVVDDSQLPKDRFSAERLKGVDSTLKIQPAKLEDSAVYLCASSLAGDTQYFGPGTRLTVL.

CDR3 sequence reads: CASSVAGQTPTEAFF. DNA for the CDR3: TGTGCCAGCAGCGTAGCCGGCCAGACTCCCACTGAAGCTTTCTTT. V gene TRBV9 combines with J gene TRBJ1-1; no clear D gene. Deletions cut 0 bases from V and 4 bases from J, with 13 bases between. The germline V gene has CDR1 SGDLS and CDR2 YYNGEE. CDR3 length: 15 residues.

V and J are TRBV3-1 (or the pseudogene TRBV3-2) and TRBJ2-7; unclear D gene. The CDR3 totals 13 residues. V lost 2 bases, J lost 0 bases, and 5 bases lay in between. Germline V lookup: CDR1 LGHDT, CDR2 YNNKEL (reference sequence). CDR3 nucleotides: TGTGCCAGCAGCCAAACCAGCTCCTACGAGCAGTACTTC. This sequence encodes CASSQTSSYEQYF.

Of note for this clone: The junction departs from germline at one end; a sequencing error may be responsible. In DNA form, the CDR3 reads TGTGCTAGCAGCTTACCGCGGGAGGCCAACCTCGCGGGGCAGTACTTC. Its translation: CASSLPREANLAGQYF. The chain couples TRBV7-7 to TRBJ2-7, with TRBD2 matching 8 bases. The germline V gene encodes CDR1 SSHAT and CDR2 FNYEAQ (reference sequence). CDR3 size: 16 residues.

V and J are TRBV2 and TRBJ1-6, with a tentative D call TRBD1 (5 bases). V shed 5 bases and J shed 7 bases, with 12 bases lying between them. The CDR3 has 14 residues. Germline V lookup: CDR1 SNHLY, CDR2 FYNNEI. The CDR3 DNA follows: TGTGCCAGCAGTATCAAACAGGCAAATTCACCCCTCCACTTT. Translated, it gives CASSIKQANSPLHF. Full variable domain (outside the CDR3, taken from reference TRBV2 and TRBJ1-6): EPEVTQTPSHQVTQMGQEVILRCVPISNHLYFYWYRQILGQKVEFLVSFYNNEISEKSEIFDDQFSVERPDGSNFTLKIRSTKLEDSAMYFCASSIKQANSPLHFGNGTRLTVT.

The chain couples TRBV6-5 to TRBJ1-5, with 8 nucleotides matching TRBD1. V shed 4 bases, J shed 11 bases, and the junction held 7 bases outside the gene matches. There are 13 residues in the CDR3. Germline loops: CDR1 MNHEY, CDR2 SVGAGI. The chain's CDR3 is CASSLLQGGSQHF. The CDR3 nucleotides are TGTGCCAGCAGTTTATTACAGGGGGGCTCCCAGCATTTT.

V and J are TRBV30 and TRBJ2-7; 7 bases align to TRBD1. CDR1 is GTSNPN, CDR2 SVGIG, per germline (reference sequence). This CDR3 is built from 12 residues. V lost 4 bases, J lost 2 bases, and 2 bases stayed unmatched. CDR3: CAWNQGAYEQYF. CDR3 nucleotides: TGTGCCTGGAATCAGGGGGCCTACGAGCAGTACTTC.

This clone was observed once. The rearrangement joins TRBV6-2 or TRBV6-3 to TRBJ2-5; weak D call: TRBD1 (7 bases). V was pared by 2 bases and J by 5 bases, with 12 bases between. Germline CDR1 and CDR2: MNHEY and SVGEGT. This CDR3 spans 14 amino acids. CDR3 in DNA: TGTGCCAGCAGTTACATCTCAGGGGGGGAGACCCAGTACTTC. This codes for CASSYISGGETQYF.

This clone was seen once. The gene calls are TRBV9 and TRBJ1-6; unclear D gene. CDR3 length: 16 residues. CDR1 and CDR2 (germline): SGDLS, YYNGEE. The germline V and J ends were trimmed by 4 bases and 8 bases, with 19 bases remaining between them. CDR3 amino acids: CASSHQVRGGDSPLHF. CDR3 nucleotides: TGTGCCAGCAGCCACCAAGTGCGGGGTGGCGATTCACCCCTCCACTTT.

The CDR3 bases are TGTGCCAGCAGTGACTTAGCTAACTATGGCTACACCTTC. Protein product: CASSDLANYGYTF. The chain is built from TRBV2 and TRBJ1-2; D gene ambiguous. The V gene's germline CDR1 is SNHLY and CDR2 FYNNEI. Deletions cut 3 bases from V and 0 bases from J, with 5 bases between. The CDR3 totals 13 residues.

The gene calls are TRBV6-5 and TRBJ1-1, with unresolved D. CDR1 and CDR2 (germline): MNHEY, SVGAGI. V shed 4 bases and J shed 3 bases, with 15 bases lying between them. The CDR3 loop spans 15 amino acids. The CDR3 nucleotides read TGTGCCAGCAGTTCTATGACGGGTTTGGACACTGAAGCTTTCTTT. It yields the protein CASSSMTGLDTEAFF.

CDR3 protein: CASSQGAYEQYF. The CDR3 DNA reads TGTGCCAGCAGCCAAGGGGCCTACGAGCAGTACTTC. The V call is TRBV7-9, the J call TRBJ2-7; D might be TRBD1 (5 bases). CDR1 and CDR2 from the germline V gene are SEHNR and FQNEAQ (reference sequence). The germline V and J ends were trimmed by 5 bases and 2 bases, with 7 bases remaining between them. The CDR3 contains 12 residues. The entire variable domain, with the rest obtained from reference TRBV7-9 and TRBJ2-7, is as follows: DTGVSQNPRHKITKRGQNVTFRCDPISEHNRLYWYRQTLGQGPEFLTYFQNEAQLEKSRLLSDRFSAERPKGSFSTLEIQRTEQGDSAMYLCASSQGAYEQYFGPGTRLTVT.

The genes are TRBV19 and TRBJ1-1; 7 nucleotides agree with TRBD1. The CDR3 has 15 amino acids. With V trimmed by 4 bases and J by 1 base, 6 bases remained unmatched. Germline V gene sequence: CDR1 LNHDA, CDR2 SQIVND (reference sequence). The CDR3 region has the DNA TGTGCCAGTAGTACAAGGGACAGCCCGAACACTGAAGCTTTCTTT. This sequence encodes CASSTRDSPNTEAFF. The whole variable domain, filled in from reference TRBV19 and TRBJ1-1, reads DGGITQSPKYLFRKEGQNVTLSCEQNLNHDAMYWYRQDPGQGLRLIYYSQIVNDFQKGDIAEGYSVSREKKESFPLTVTSAQKNPTAFYLCASSTRDSPNTEAFFGQGTRLTVV.

The chain joins TRBV7-2 to TRBJ1-3; D might be TRBD1 (6 bases). The CDR3 has 16 amino acids. CDR1 and CDR2 (germline): SGHTA, FQGNSA. Trimming cost V 4 bases and J 2 bases, with 15 bases left between them. Here the CDR3 DNA reads TGTGCCAGCAGCTCGCAAACAGGGTTGGCTGGAAACACCATATATTTT. Its translation: CASSSQTGLAGNTIYF.

This clone has only a few counts. This sequence joins TRBV30 and TRBJ1-6; D possibly corresponds to TRBD1 (5 bases). The CDR3 is 17 amino acids. V lost 4 bases to trimming and J lost 2 bases, with 18 bases between them. The germline V gene encodes CDR1 GTSNPN and CDR2 SVGIG (reference sequence). Here the CDR3 DNA reads TGTGCCTGGAAAACGCCCGGGAGGGGCGCCTATAATTCACCCCTCCACTTT. Its protein product is CAWKTPGRGAYNSPLHF. The variable domain in full, with the rest retrieved from reference TRBV30 and TRBJ1-6, is SQTIHQWPATLVQPVGSPLSLECTVEGTSNPNLYWYRQAAGRGLQLLFYSVGIGQISSEVPQNLSASRPQDRQFILSSKKLLLSDSGFYLCAWKTPGRGAYNSPLHFGNGTRLTVT.

The chain links TRBV3-1 (or the pseudogene TRBV3-2) to TRBJ2-7; 13 nucleotides line up with TRBD2. With V trimmed by 2 bases and J by 5 bases, 9 bases remained unmatched. The CDR3 consists of 17 residues. The germline V gene has CDR1 LGHDT and CDR2 YNNKEL (reference sequence). CDR3 nucleotides: TGTGCCAGCAGCCAAACCTACCCGGGACTAGCGGGGAACGAGCAGTACTTC. Protein product: CASSQTYPGLAGNEQYF.

The rearrangement uses TRBV19 and TRBJ1-6; no clear D. V lost 3 bases and J 7 bases, leaving 16 bases between the germline ends. CDR3 size: 16 residues. Germline values: CDR1 LNHDA, CDR2 SQIVND (reference sequence). CDR3 sequence reads: CASSISGVEGNSPLHF. The CDR3 DNA sequence: TGTGCCAGTAGTATCTCCGGCGTGGAGGGAAATTCACCCCTCCACTTT. The full variable domain, in which reference TRBV19 and TRBJ1-6 provide the parts outside the CDR3, is DGGITQSPKYLFRKEGQNVTLSCEQNLNHDAMYWYRQDPGQGLRLIYYSQIVNDFQKGDIAEGYSVSREKKESFPLTVTSAQKNPTAFYLCASSISGVEGNSPLHFGNGTRLTVT.

The table lists this clone with a count of one. This chain uses TRBV5-1 with TRBJ2-7; 8 positions agree with TRBD1. CDR3 length: 15 amino acids. Germline V gene data show CDR1 as SGHRS and CDR2 as YFSETQ. Trimming at V came to 0 bases and at J to 3 bases, leaving 5 bases not matched to a gene. The DNA for the CDR3 is TGCGCCAGCAGCTTGGCCGGGACAGGATTCTACGAGCAGTACTTC. Amino acids: CASSLAGTGFYEQYF.

The gene calls are TRBV11-2 and TRBJ2-7; D is possibly TRBD2 (5 bases). Trimming stripped 5 bases from V and 5 bases from J, with 13 bases between. Germline V gene data show CDR1 as SGHAT and CDR2 as FQNNGV. The CDR3 runs 13 residues. The CDR3 reads CASSPRPGDEQYF. CDR3 coding DNA: TGTGCCAGCAGCCCCAGGCCCGGGGACGAGCAGTACTTC. Together with reference TRBV11-2 and TRBJ2-7, the CDR3 gives the full variable domain: EAGVAQSPRYKIIEKRQSVAFWCNPISGHATLYWYQQILGQGPKLLIQFQNNGVVDDSQLPKDRFSAERLKGVDSTLKIQPAKLEDSAVYLCASSPRPGDEQYFGPGTRLTVT.

The chain recombines TRBV19 with TRBJ2-7; TRBD2 agrees at 11 bases. The V gene end was trimmed by 3 bases and the J gene end by 6 bases; junction bases not matched to a gene: 10. CDR1 LNHDA and CDR2 SQIVND come from the germline V gene (reference sequence). The CDR3 has 16 amino acids. This CDR3 reads CASSIRSVAGGPEQYF. The CDR3 coding sequence is TGTGCCAGTAGTATTCGATCAGTAGCGGGAGGGCCCGAGCAGTACTTC.

This chain connects TRBV6-5 to TRBJ2-2, with TRBD1 matching 12 bases. Losses at the gene ends were 2 bases for V and 6 bases for J; bases not matched to a gene: 1. CDR1 MNHEY and CDR2 SVGAGI come from the germline V gene. This CDR3 has 15 amino acids. The chain's CDR3 is CASSYRDRGPGELFF. The DNA for the CDR3 is TGTGCCAGCAGTTACCGGGACAGGGGGCCCGGGGAGCTGTTTTTT.

V usage is TRBV12-3 or TRBV12-4 and J usage is TRBJ1-1; D gene unclear. The CDR3 totals 12 residues. The germline V and J ends were trimmed by 8 bases and 8 bases, with 15 bases remaining between them. The CDR3 region has the DNA TGTGCCAGCGGATCGAGGGCCGGGGAAGCTTTCTTT. Protein product: CASGSRAGEAFF.